This passage covers 10 T cell receptor beta chains from one sample sequenced in a study of blood T cells in healthy people across ages. With a J-beta primer mix and a sample-barcoded 5' primer, a second PCR ran about 6 to 11 cycles. A single record per CDR3 protein comes from TCRdb applying MiXCR to the 5' RACE reads. Of over 450,000 distinct CDR3 sequences in the sample, around 24% were seen once. This same sample was also part of a study on T cells of mothers and their children.

The sequencing input was blood. These receptors came from a boy younger than 18 in good health.

CDR3 DNA: TGTGCCAGCAGCCAGACGACAGGGCCGAAGCCCTACGAGCAGTACTTC. Its protein is CASSQTTGPKPYEQYF. This chain links TRBV7-9 with TRBJ2-5, with 7 bases matching TRBD1. Judging by the DNA end, TRBJ2-7 fits better; the J call may be wrong. This CDR3 is 16 amino acids long. Germline-derived CDR1 and CDR2 are SEHNR and FQNEAQ (reference sequence).

J is TRBJ2-2 and V is TRBV3-1; 7 bases are shared with TRBD1. Trimming at V came to 7 bases and at J to 6 bases, leaving 14 bases not matched to a gene. The CDR3 runs to 16 residues. CDR1 is LGHDT and CDR2 is YNNKEL in the germline V gene (reference sequence). The CDR3 nucleotides read TGTGCCAGCACCCAGTGGGGAGACAGGGCTCCCGGGGAGCTGTTTTTT. The encoded protein is CASTQWGDRAPGELFF.

In regard to this clonotype: Germline and junction disagree at one end, which may indicate a read error. The chain links TRBV5-1 to TRBJ1-6; D unresolved. This CDR3 has 16 residues. Germline CDR1 and CDR2: SGHRS and YFSETQ. The DNA of the CDR3 is TGCGCCAGCAGCTTGAAGGTCCCAGAGTCGGATTCACCCCCCCACTTT. Translating gives CASSLKVPESDSPPHF.

This chain uses TRBV7-3 with TRBJ2-1; D perhaps matches TRBD1 (6 bases). The CDR3 loop spans 15 amino acids. CDR1 SGHTA and CDR2 FQGTGA come from the germline V gene. Trimming removed 6 bases from V and 3 bases from J, with 15 bases in between. CDR3 amino acids: CASRLDGTSYNEQFF. In nucleotides, the CDR3 is TGTGCCAGCAGGCTGGACGGGACAAGCTACAATGAGCAGTTCTTC. Together with reference TRBV7-3 and TRBJ2-1, the CDR3 gives the full variable domain: GAGVSQTPSNKVTEKGKYVELRCDPISGHTALYWYRQSLGQGPEFLIYFQGTGAADDSGLPNDRFFAVRPEGSVSTLKIQRTERGDSAVYLCASRLDGTSYNEQFFGPGTRLTVL.

This clonotype was recorded a few times. V usage is TRBV6-6 and J usage is TRBJ1-1, with D possibly matching TRBD1 (5 bases). The CDR3 runs to 15 residues. The germline V gene has CDR1 MNHNY and CDR2 SVGAGI (reference sequence). V was trimmed by 6 bases and J by 3 bases, leaving 17 bases between them. As DNA, the CDR3 is TGTGCCAGCAGACCCGGGGGTGGGGGAGACACTGAAGCTTTCTTT. Amino acids: CASRPGGGGDTEAFF.

The chain combines TRBV28 with TRBJ1-1; weak D call: TRBD1 (5 bases). Trimming cost V 3 bases and J 4 bases, with 9 bases left between them. The CDR3 has 13 amino acids. Per germline, CDR1 MDHEN and CDR2 SYDVKM. The CDR3 sequence: CASSFRGPTEAFF. The CDR3 DNA reads TGTGCCAGCAGTTTTAGGGGCCCCACTGAAGCTTTCTTT.

The V call is TRBV6-5, the J call TRBJ1-2; TRBD1 matches 9 bases. This CDR3 contains 15 residues. The germline CDR1 and CDR2 sequences are MNHEY and SVGAGI. V trimming: 2 bases; J trimming: 0 bases; junction bases outside the gene matches: 1. The CDR3 region has the DNA TGTGCCAGCAGTTACGGGACAGGGACTAACTATGGCTACACCTTC. Its translation is CASSYGTGTNYGYTF.

The rearrangement joins TRBV4-1 to TRBJ2-1; tentatively, D is TRBD2 (6 bases). CDR1 MGHRA and CDR2 YSYEKL come from the germline V gene. The CDR3 loop spans 15 amino acids. The V end lost 1 base, the J end lost 5 bases, and 12 bases lay between the germline ends. The CDR3 loop reads CASSQGRGGDNEQFF. The CDR3 DNA sequence: TGCGCCAGCAGCCAAGGGAGAGGAGGGGACAATGAGCAGTTCTTC.

The chain carries TRBV12-3 or TRBV12-4 and TRBJ2-2; D possibly uses TRBD1 or TRBD2 (5 bases each). Trimming removed 8 bases from V and 1 base from J, with 11 bases in between. The CDR3 has 14 amino acids. The DNA of the CDR3 is TGTGCCAGCCGCAGGGACGTGAACACCGGGGAGCTGTTTTTT. It is translated as CASRRDVNTGELFF.

This clonotype appeared a few times. The genes are TRBV5-6 and TRBJ2-1, with D perhaps TRBD1 or TRBD2 (5 bases each). The germline V gene encodes CDR1 SGHDT and CDR2 YYEEEE. V was clipped by 2 bases and J by 4 bases, with 19 bases between them. The CDR3 runs 17 residues. The CDR3 sequence is CASSFRPQRTSYNEQFF. CDR3 in DNA: TGTGCCAGCAGCTTCCGCCCCCAGCGGACAAGTTACAATGAGCAGTTCTTC.